This T cell receptor (beta chain) was obtained from a study of shared clonotypes between healthy human individuals. General study findings and limits: The study found about 5% of naive CD4 clonotypes shared across a few donors.

The repertoire was sequenced with immunoSEQ multiplex PCR; TCRdb's copy has only in-frame clones and lacks some. The sample yields 700,000 or so clones, about two thirds seen once. In the case of this clone: Its matching antigen is unknown.

Germline-derived CDR1 and CDR2 are SGHRS and YFSETQ. The CDR3 contains 15 residues. The V and J ends lost 1 base and 8 bases respectively, with 16 bases between them. The clonotype comes from a woman aged 30 to 39 in good health. The chain recombines TRBV5-1 with TRBJ2-1; D is perhaps TRBD2 (6 bases). The material sequenced was memory CD4+ T cells sorted from blood. Subset: CD45RA-negative fraction. The CDR3 loop is CASSLSKGGRDEQFF. The CDR3 DNA follows: TGCGCCAGCAGCTTGAGTAAGGGAGGTCGCGATGAGCAGTTCTTC.